Shown below are 26 T cell receptor beta chains from a single sample sequenced in a study of T cell responses to AZD1222 COVID-19 vaccine. Clones were sequenced by immunoSEQ multiplex PCR, and TCRdb holds only the in-frame ones, with some missing. The data hold 110,000 to 150,000 clones, with approximately 90% observed a single time. Specimen: peripheral blood, collected on day 0 of AZD1222 vaccination. These receptor sequences come from an adult in good health.

J is TRBJ2-7 and V is TRBV7-9; no clear D. Between the trimmed V and J ends, which lost 0 bases and 5 bases, there was a span of 11 bases. This CDR3 is 14 amino acids long. CDR1 and CDR2 from the germline V gene are SEHNR and FQNEAQ (reference sequence). The CDR3 DNA sequence: TGTGCCAGCAGCTTAGCTGCTTACCCCCACGAGCAGTACTTC. Its protein is CASSLAAYPHEQYF. The full variable domain, with the rest looked up from reference TRBV7-9 and TRBJ2-7, is DTGVSQNPRHKITKRGQNVTFRCDPISEHNRLYWYRQTLGQGPEFLTYFQNEAQLEKSRLLSDRFSAERPKGSFSTLEIQRTEQGDSAMYLCASSLAAYPHEQYFGPGTRLTVT.

The chain combines TRBV4-3 with TRBJ1-2, with 9 bases fitting TRBD1. Germline CDR1 LGHNA, CDR2 YSLEER. The CDR3 spans 15 residues. V lost 0 bases to trimming and J lost 2 bases; unmatched junction nucleotides: 1. CDR3 protein: CASSQDGTGNYGYTF. CDR3 bases: TGCGCCAGCAGCCAAGATGGGACAGGGAACTATGGCTACACCTTC.

The gene calls are TRBV25-1 and TRBJ2-3; D unresolved. V was pared by 7 bases and J by 0 bases, with 11 bases between. Germline assignment: CDR1 MGHDK and CDR2 SYGVNS. The CDR3 sequence is 14 residues long. This chain's CDR3 is CASTEGPSTDTQYF. The CDR3 DNA reads TGTGCCAGCACAGAAGGGCCAAGCACAGATACGCAGTATTTT.

CDR3 amino acids: CASTIVGASEQFF. In DNA, the CDR3 is TGTGCCAGCACCATAGTGGGAGCGTCGGAGCAGTTCTTC. V is TRBV6-5 and J is TRBJ2-1; weak D call: TRBD2 (5 bases). This CDR3 contains 13 residues. Trimming cost V 7 bases and J 10 bases, with 17 bases left between them. CDR1 MNHEY and CDR2 SVGAGI come from the germline V gene.

The chain recombines TRBV5-1 with TRBJ2-6, with D unclear. With 0 bases removed from V and 0 bases from J, the gap between germline ends came to 7 bases. Germline V CDR1 and CDR2: SGHRS, YFSETQ. The CDR3 contains 16 residues. DNA of the CDR3: TGCGCCAGCAGCTTGGTTCTAGACTCTGGGGCCAACGTCCTGACTTTC. It translates to CASSLVLDSGANVLTF.

V usage is TRBV6-5 and J usage is TRBJ1-1; a weak D match, TRBD1 (5 bases). There are 14 residues in the CDR3. V gave up 5 bases and J gave up 7 bases, with 17 bases separating them. Germline values: CDR1 MNHEY, CDR2 SVGAGI. The CDR3 DNA reads TGTGCCAGCAGTCGGGGGACGGCTCCCTTTGAAGCTTTCTTT. Amino acid sequence: CASSRGTAPFEAFF.

This clone was observed once. The genes are TRBV6-6 and TRBJ1-5; 7 nucleotides match TRBD1. The germline CDR1 and CDR2 sequences are MNHNY and SVGAGI (reference sequence). The CDR3 spans 11 residues. Trimming removed 7 bases from V and 6 bases from J; junction bases left unmatched: 0. CDR3 nucleotide sequence: TGTGCCAGCAAGGGGGCTCAGCCCCAGCATTTT. Encoded protein: CASKGAQPQHF.

This chain links TRBV7-2 with TRBJ1-6; D gene ambiguous. The CDR3 is 15 amino acids. Germline CDR1 reads SGHTA; CDR2 reads FQGNSA. V lost 5 bases to trimming and J lost 6 bases, with 14 bases between them. The chain's CDR3 is CASSSPGPRNSPLHF. For the CDR3, the DNA is TGTGCCAGCAGCAGCCCCGGACCGCGTAATTCACCCCTCCACTTT.

The rearrangement joins TRBV2 to TRBJ1-5; D is ambiguous. Germline V gene lookup returns CDR1 SNHLY and CDR2 FYNNEI. This CDR3 has 14 residues. Trimming removed 5 bases at V and 0 bases at J, with 8 bases between. The DNA of the CDR3 is TGTGCCAGCAGTACGGACCTTAGCAATCAGCCCCAGCATTTT. The encoded protein is CASSTDLSNQPQHF. Variable domain in full (rest from reference TRBV2 and TRBJ1-5): EPEVTQTPSHQVTQMGQEVILRCVPISNHLYFYWYRQILGQKVEFLVSFYNNEISEKSEIFDDQFSVERPDGSNFTLKIRSTKLEDSAMYFCASSTDLSNQPQHFGDGTRLSIL.

This chain connects TRBV5-4 to TRBJ1-2, with D maybe TRBD1 (5 bases). The CDR3 contains 14 residues. V was shortened by 3 bases and J by 5 bases, with 14 bases between the two germline ends. Germline V CDR1 and CDR2: SGHNT, YYREEE (reference sequence). CDR3 residues: CASSSWGLGYGYTF. The DNA for the CDR3 is TGTGCCAGCAGCTCCTGGGGCCTCGGGTATGGCTACACCTTC. Looking up the rest from reference TRBV5-4 and TRBJ1-2 gives the full variable domain: ETGVTQSPTHLIKTRGQQVTLRCSSQSGHNTVSWYQQALGQGPQFIFQYYREEENGRGNFPPRFSGLQFPNYSSELNVNALELDDSALYLCASSSWGLGYGYTFGSGTRLTVV.

This clone has only one observation. The gene calls are TRBV18 and TRBJ2-7; maybe TRBD1 (6 bases). CDR1 is KGHSH, CDR2 LQKENI, per germline. The CDR3 runs to 14 residues. Trimming pared 2 bases from V and 2 bases from J, leaving 10 bases between. CDR3: CASSPAAGAYEQYF. Written as DNA, the CDR3 is TGTGCCAGCTCACCAGCAGCAGGGGCCTACGAGCAGTACTTC.

The V gene is TRBV19, the J gene TRBJ2-1, with 8 bases that match TRBD2. J gave up 2 bases and V 0 bases, and 3 bases lay outside the gene matches. Germline V lookup: CDR1 LNHDA, CDR2 SQIVND (reference sequence). The CDR3 contains 16 residues. CDR3 protein: CASSIDGRGAYNEQFF. CDR3 bases: TGTGCCAGTAGTATAGATGGGCGGGGGGCCTACAATGAGCAGTTCTTC.

The chain joins TRBV11-2 to TRBJ1-5, with unresolved D. Germline V gene data show CDR1 as SGHAT and CDR2 as FQNNGV. Trimming took off 5 bases at V and 7 bases at J, with 18 bases between the two ends. This CDR3 is built from 15 residues. The CDR3 loop reads CASSPGVTSEQPQHF. As DNA, the CDR3 is TGTGCCAGCAGCCCCGGCGTCACCTCAGAGCAGCCCCAGCATTTT.

The gene calls are TRBV6-5 and TRBJ2-1; no clear D. Germline-derived CDR1 and CDR2 are MNHEY and SVGAGI. Deletions cut 2 bases from V and 8 bases from J, with 10 bases between. The CDR3 covers 13 residues. The DNA of the CDR3 is TGTGCCAGCAGTTACCCCTATACGTATGAGCAGTTCTTC. It yields the protein CASSYPYTYEQFF.

This chain uses TRBV13 with TRBJ1-3; no definite D call. The CDR3 is made up of 16 amino acids. The ends were cut back, 4 bases at V and 8 bases at J, with 21 bases in the middle. Germline lookup yields CDR1 PRHDT and CDR2 FYEKMQ (reference sequence). As DNA, the CDR3 is TGTGCCAGCAGCTGGAAGACCCCGGGCTCCAGTGACACCATATATTTT. It codes for CASSWKTPGSSDTIYF.

The chain recombines TRBV6-5 with TRBJ1-3; D may be TRBD1 (5 bases). Trimming pared 6 bases from V and 4 bases from J, leaving 16 bases between. The CDR3 loop spans 15 amino acids. Germline lookup yields CDR1 MNHEY and CDR2 SVGAGI. The CDR3 DNA is TGTGCCAGCAGGGCTTTTGGAGGGGACGGAAACACCATATATTTT. It encodes CASRAFGGDGNTIYF.

The chain recombines TRBV11-3 with TRBJ1-1; the D gene is possibly TRBD1 (5 bases). Germline CDR1 is SGHNT and CDR2 is YENEEA. V lost 1 base and J 6 bases, leaving 12 bases between the germline ends. The CDR3 has 14 residues. Here the CDR3 DNA reads TGTGCCAGCAGCTTAGCAGGGCGGGTCTCTGAAGCTTTCTTT. Translation: CASSLAGRVSEAFF.

This chain uses TRBV15 with TRBJ2-5; tentative D call: TRBD1 (5 bases). The CDR3 consists of 16 residues. Germline V gene lookup returns CDR1 LNHNV and CDR2 YYDKDF (reference sequence). V lost 2 bases, J lost 1 base, and 14 bases lay in between. CDR3 nucleotide sequence: TGTGCCACCAGCAGACCCTGGGCAGGGATCCAAGAGACCCAGTACTTC. It encodes CATSRPWAGIQETQYF. Using reference TRBV15 and TRBJ2-5 for the parts outside the CDR3, the full variable domain is DAMVIQNPRYQVTQFGKPVTLSCSQTLNHNVMYWYQQKSSQAPKLLFHYYDKDFNNEADTPDNFQSRRPNTSFCFLDIRSPGLGDTAMYLCATSRPWAGIQETQYFGPGTRLLVL.

V usage is TRBV6-2 or TRBV6-3 and J usage is TRBJ2-7; a weak D match, TRBD2 (7 bases). Germline assignment: CDR1 MNHEY and CDR2 SVGEGT. V was cut by 2 bases and J by 5 bases, with 13 bases left in between. The CDR3 is made up of 14 amino acids. Written as DNA, the CDR3 is TGTGCCAGCAGTTACGAAGGGGGGGCCGACGAGCAGTACTTC. Protein product: CASSYEGGADEQYF.

The gene calls are TRBV25-1 and TRBJ2-5; tentatively, D is TRBD1 (7 bases). CDR1 and CDR2 from the germline V gene are MGHDK and SYGVNS. The CDR3 contains 11 residues. V lost 7 bases, J lost 7 bases, and 10 bases lay in between. The chain's CDR3 is CASMQGGTQYF. The CDR3 nucleotides read TGTGCCAGCATGCAGGGGGGGACCCAGTACTTC.

The chain is built from TRBV4-1 and TRBJ2-7, with unresolved D. In germline, CDR1 is MGHRA, CDR2 YSYEKL. Trimming stripped 1 base from V and 6 bases from J, with 22 bases between. The CDR3 is 17 residues long. CDR3 nucleotides: TGCGCCAGCAGCCAAGGATTATTCGGTCCTACATCCGGCGAGCAGTACTTC. Its translation is CASSQGLFGPTSGEQYF.

V and J are TRBV2 and TRBJ1-1, with a tentative D call TRBD1 (6 bases). The V end lost 5 bases, the J end lost 7 bases, and 17 bases lay between the germline ends. The CDR3 sequence is 14 residues long. Germline assignment: CDR1 SNHLY and CDR2 FYNNEI. CDR3: CASSNQGPSVEAFF. For the CDR3, the DNA is TGTGCCAGCAGTAATCAGGGGCCTTCGGTTGAAGCTTTCTTT.

The chain is built from TRBV25-1 and TRBJ2-3, with D unclear. The CDR3 extends over 13 amino acids. The V gene's germline CDR1 is MGHDK and CDR2 SYGVNS. Trimming took off 2 bases at V and 1 base at J, with 4 bases between the two ends. In nucleotides, the CDR3 is TGTGCCAGCAGTGAACCGGGCACAGATACGCAGTATTTT. The encoded protein is CASSEPGTDTQYF.

V and J are TRBV11-1 and TRBJ2-5, with D unresolved. V shed 5 bases and J shed 5 bases, with 9 bases lying between them. This CDR3 has 12 amino acids. Germline V lookup: CDR1 SGHAT, CDR2 FQDESV (reference sequence). CDR3: CASSQLSETQYF. In nucleotides, the CDR3 is TGTGCCAGCAGCCAACTTTCTGAGACCCAGTACTTC.

V gene TRBV5-8 combines with J gene TRBJ2-1; possibly TRBD2 for D (5 bases). This CDR3 comprises 16 residues. Germline V gene lookup returns CDR1 SGHTS and CDR2 YDEGEE. Trimming left V 0 bases short and J 3 bases short, with 13 bases between. The chain's CDR3 is CASSLDSGGFYNEQFF. The CDR3 region has the DNA TGTGCCAGCAGCTTGGATTCTGGCGGGTTCTACAATGAGCAGTTCTTC.

This clone was recorded only once. The chain recombines TRBV11-2 with TRBJ2-3; D unresolved. This CDR3 has 12 amino acids. The ends were cut back, 6 bases at V and 1 base at J, with 5 bases in the middle. Germline-derived CDR1 and CDR2 are SGHAT and FQNNGV. CDR3 protein: CASRLGTDTQYF. As DNA, the CDR3 is TGTGCCAGCAGGCTGGGCACAGATACGCAGTATTTT.